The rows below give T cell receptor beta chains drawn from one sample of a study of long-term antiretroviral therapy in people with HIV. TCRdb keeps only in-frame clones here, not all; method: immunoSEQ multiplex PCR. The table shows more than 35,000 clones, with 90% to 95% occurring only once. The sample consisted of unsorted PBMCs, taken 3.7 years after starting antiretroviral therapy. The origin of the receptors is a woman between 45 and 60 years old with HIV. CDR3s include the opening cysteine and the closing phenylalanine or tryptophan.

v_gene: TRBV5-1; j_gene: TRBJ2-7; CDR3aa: CASSLPGQNYEQYF
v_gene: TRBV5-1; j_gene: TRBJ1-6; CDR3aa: CASSSTENSPLHF
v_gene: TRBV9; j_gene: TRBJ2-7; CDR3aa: CASSAGSGGVYEQYF
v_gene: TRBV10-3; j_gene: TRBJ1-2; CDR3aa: CAITMDRKSGYTF
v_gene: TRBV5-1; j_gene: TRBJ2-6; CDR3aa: CASSLRGATSPGANVLTF
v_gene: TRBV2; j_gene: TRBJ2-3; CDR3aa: CASSDKTSGADTQYF
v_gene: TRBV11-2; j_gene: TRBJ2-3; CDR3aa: CASSLERTDTQYF
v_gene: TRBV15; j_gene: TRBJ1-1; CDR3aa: CATGTGGSPSTEAFF
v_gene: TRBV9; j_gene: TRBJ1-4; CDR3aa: CASSARDTTNEKLFF
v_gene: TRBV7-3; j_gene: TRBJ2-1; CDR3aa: CASSLSRGFEQFF
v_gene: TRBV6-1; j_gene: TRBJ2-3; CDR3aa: CASHPGTAKDTQYF
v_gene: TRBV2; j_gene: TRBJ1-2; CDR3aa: CASSPGQGLGGYTF
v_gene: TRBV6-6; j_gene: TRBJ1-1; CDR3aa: CASSSGTGTEAFF
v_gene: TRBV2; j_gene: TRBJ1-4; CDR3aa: CASSRDRENEKLFF
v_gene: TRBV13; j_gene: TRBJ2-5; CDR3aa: CASSFRGSSETQYF
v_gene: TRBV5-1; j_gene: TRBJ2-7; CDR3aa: CASSVQWTGYYEQYF
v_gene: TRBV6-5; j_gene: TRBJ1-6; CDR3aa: CASNSRDRHNSPLHF
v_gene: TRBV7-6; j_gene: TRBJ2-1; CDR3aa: CASSLGSARRYNEQFF
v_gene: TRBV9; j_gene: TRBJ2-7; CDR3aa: CASSARWEWNEQYF
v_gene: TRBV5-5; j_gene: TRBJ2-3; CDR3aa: CASSFEGGRADTQYF
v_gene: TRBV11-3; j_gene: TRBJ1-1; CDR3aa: CASPPNGRRCSIEAFF
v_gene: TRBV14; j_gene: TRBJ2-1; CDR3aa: CASSQERVAGNEQFF
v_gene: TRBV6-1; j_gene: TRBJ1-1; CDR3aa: CASTDAGVMNTEAFF
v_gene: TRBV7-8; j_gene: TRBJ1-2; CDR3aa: CASSALNNYDGYTF
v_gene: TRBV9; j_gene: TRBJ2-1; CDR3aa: CASSGGQPYNEQFF
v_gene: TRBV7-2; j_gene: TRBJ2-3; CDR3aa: CASSFITDTQYF
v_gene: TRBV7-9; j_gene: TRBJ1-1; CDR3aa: CASSLPPTGGTEAFF
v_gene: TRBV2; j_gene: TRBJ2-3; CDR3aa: CASRRLVDSTDTQYF
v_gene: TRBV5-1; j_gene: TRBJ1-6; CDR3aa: CASSLTGTGGNSPLHF
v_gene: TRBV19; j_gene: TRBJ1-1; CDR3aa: CASSEGRMNTEAFF
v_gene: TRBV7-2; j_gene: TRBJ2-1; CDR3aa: CASSLLGAGGANEQFF
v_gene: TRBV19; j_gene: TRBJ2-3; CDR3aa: CATTWQGETGSLMYF
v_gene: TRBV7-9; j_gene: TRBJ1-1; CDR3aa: CASSPVEGRNTEAFF
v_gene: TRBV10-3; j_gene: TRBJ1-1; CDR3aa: CAISAGENTEAFF
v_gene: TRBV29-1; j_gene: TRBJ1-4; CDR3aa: CSVPKDATNEKLFF
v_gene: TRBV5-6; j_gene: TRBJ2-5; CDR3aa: CASTPVGQETQYF
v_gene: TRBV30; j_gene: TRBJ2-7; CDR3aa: CAWSPGLAGYEQYF
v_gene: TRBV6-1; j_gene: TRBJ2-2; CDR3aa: CASSELFGTVNTGELFF
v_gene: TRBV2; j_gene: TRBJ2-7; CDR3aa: CASSEALGQGFHEQYF
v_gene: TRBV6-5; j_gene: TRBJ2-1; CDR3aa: CASSYWVGGAREQFF
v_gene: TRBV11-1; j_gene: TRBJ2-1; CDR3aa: CASSLARDAAGSSYNEQFF
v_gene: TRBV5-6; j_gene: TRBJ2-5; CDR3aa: CASSFAGGQETQYF
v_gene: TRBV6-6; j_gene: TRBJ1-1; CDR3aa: CASRGGQGVDVAFF
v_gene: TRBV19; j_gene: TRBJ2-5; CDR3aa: CASSPTGVGEETQYF
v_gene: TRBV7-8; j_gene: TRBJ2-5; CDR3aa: CASSFEQGGKETQYF
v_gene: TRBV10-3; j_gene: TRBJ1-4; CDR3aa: CAISEAGVGGDEKLFF
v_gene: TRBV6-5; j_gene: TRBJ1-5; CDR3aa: CASRGDQPQHF
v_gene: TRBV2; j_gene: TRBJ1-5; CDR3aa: CASKLYVNQPQHF
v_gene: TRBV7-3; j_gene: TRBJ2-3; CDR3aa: CASSPVSDTQYF
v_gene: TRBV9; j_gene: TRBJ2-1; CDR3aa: CASSGAGPDNEQFF
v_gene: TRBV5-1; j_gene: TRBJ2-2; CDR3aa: CASAPRGRDTGELFF
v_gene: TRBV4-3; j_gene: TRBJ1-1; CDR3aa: CASSQEGGPNTEAFF
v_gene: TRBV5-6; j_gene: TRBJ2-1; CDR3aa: CASSAGQSLVNEQFF